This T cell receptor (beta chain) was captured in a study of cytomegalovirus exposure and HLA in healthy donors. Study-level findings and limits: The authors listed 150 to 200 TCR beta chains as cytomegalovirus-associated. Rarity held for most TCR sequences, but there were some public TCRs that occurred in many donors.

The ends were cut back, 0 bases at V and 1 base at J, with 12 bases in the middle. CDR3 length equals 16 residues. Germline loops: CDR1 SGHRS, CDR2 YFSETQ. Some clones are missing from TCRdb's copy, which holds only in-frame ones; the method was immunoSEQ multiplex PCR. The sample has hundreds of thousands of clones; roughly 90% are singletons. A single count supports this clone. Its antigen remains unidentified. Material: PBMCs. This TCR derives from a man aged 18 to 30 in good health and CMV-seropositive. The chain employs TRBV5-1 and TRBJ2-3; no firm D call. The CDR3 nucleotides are TGCGCCAGCAGCTTGGAGGCCAGGTTAGGCACAGATACGCAGTATTTT. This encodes CASSLEARLGTDTQYF.